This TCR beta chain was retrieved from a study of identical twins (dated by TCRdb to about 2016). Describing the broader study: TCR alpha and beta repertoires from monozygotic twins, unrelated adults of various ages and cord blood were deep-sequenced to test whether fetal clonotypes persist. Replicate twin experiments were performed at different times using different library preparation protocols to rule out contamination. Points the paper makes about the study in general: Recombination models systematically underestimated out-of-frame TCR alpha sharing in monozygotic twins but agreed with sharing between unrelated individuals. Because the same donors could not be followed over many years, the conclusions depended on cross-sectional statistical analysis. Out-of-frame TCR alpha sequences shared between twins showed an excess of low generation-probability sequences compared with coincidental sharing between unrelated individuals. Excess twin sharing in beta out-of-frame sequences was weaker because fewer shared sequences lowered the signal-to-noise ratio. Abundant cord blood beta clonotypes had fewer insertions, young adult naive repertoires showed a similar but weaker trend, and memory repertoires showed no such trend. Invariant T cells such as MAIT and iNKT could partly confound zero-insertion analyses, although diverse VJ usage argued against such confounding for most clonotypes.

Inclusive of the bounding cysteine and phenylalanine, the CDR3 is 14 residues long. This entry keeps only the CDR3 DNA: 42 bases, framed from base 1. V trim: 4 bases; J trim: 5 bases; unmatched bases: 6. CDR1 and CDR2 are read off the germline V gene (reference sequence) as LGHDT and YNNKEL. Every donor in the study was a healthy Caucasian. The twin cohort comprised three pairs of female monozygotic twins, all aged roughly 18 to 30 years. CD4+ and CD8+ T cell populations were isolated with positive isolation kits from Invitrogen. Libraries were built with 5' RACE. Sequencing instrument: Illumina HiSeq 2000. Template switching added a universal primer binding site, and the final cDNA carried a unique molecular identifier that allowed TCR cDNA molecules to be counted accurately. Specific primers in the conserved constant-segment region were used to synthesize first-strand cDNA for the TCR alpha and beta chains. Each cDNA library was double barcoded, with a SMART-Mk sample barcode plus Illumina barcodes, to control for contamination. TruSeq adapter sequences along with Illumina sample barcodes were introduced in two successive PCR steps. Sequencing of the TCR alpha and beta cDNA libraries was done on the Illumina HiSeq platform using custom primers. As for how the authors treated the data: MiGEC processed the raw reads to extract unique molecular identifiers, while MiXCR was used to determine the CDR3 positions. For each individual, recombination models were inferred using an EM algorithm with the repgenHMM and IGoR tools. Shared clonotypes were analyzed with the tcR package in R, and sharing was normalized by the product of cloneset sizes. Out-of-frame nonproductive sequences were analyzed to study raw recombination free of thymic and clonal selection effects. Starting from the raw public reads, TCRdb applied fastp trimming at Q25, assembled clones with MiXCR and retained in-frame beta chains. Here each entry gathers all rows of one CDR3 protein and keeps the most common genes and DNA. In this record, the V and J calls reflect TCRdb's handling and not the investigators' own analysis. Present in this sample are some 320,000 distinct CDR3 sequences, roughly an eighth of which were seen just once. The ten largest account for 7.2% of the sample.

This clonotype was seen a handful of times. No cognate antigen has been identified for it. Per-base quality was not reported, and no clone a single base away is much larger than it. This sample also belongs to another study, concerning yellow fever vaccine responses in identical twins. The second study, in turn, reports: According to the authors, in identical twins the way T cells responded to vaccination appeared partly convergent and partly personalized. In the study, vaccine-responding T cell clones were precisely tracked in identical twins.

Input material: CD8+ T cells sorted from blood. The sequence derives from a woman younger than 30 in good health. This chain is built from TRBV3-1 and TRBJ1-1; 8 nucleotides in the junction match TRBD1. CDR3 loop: CASSPGQGGTEAFF. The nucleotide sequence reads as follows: TGTGCCAGCAGCCCAGGACAGGGTGGTACTGAAGCTTTCTTT.